Below are 25 T cell receptor beta chains sequenced from a single sample in a study of OX40 agonist ivuxolimab in advanced cancers. TCRdb's table, derived via immunoSEQ multiplex PCR, lists solely in-frame clones and lacks some. The sample holds tens of thousands of clones, approximately 83% seen once. This sample comprised CD4+ or CD8+ T cells sorted from blood, obtained in a trial of the OX40 agonist ivuxolimab. Receptor source: an adult with an advanced solid tumor such as melanoma, head and neck, liver or kidney cancer.

This sequence joins TRBV9 and TRBJ2-1; 7 positions match TRBD2. The CDR3 is made up of 11 amino acids. Trimming took 2 bases from V and 15 from J; bases not matched to a gene: 5. The V gene's germline CDR1 is SGDLS and CDR2 YYNGEE. For the CDR3, the DNA is TGTGCCAGCAGCGTTGGCGGGAGTCTGTTCTTC. As protein: CASSVGGSLFF.

CDR3 sequence: CASSPSDTQYF. Here the CDR3 DNA reads TGTGCCAGCTCACCCTCGGATACGCAGTATTTT. This chain connects TRBV18 to TRBJ2-3; D uncertain. Trimming took 3 bases from V and 6 from J, leaving 4 bases between them. The CDR3 extends over 11 amino acids. Per germline, CDR1 KGHSH and CDR2 LQKENI.

The genes are TRBV4-1 and TRBJ2-7; 12 bases agree with TRBD2. The CDR3 spans 19 residues. The V segment lost 2 bases and the J segment 3 bases; nucleotides outside the gene matches: 14. Per germline, CDR1 MGHRA and CDR2 YSYEKL. CDR3 DNA: TGCGCCAGCAGCCAACGACTAGCGGGAGCTTCCTCACCAGACTACGAGCAGTACTTC. Translation gives CASSQRLAGASSPDYEQYF.

This chain joins TRBV28 and TRBJ2-2; 12 positions agree with TRBD1. The CDR3 loop spans 17 amino acids. Trimming took 7 bases from V and 2 from J; bases not matched to a gene: 8. CDR1 is MDHEN and CDR2 is SYDVKM in the germline V gene. CDR3 protein: CASTPRDRGPNTGELFF. CDR3 DNA: TGTGCCAGCACTCCCAGGGACAGGGGGCCTAACACCGGGGAGCTGTTTTTT.

This chain connects TRBV18 to TRBJ2-7; 8 nucleotides line up with TRBD2. V lost 3 bases, J lost 6 bases, and 4 bases stayed unmatched. CDR3 length: 13 residues. Germline V gene sequence: CDR1 KGHSH, CDR2 LQKENI. The CDR3 nucleotides read TGTGCCAGCTCACCGGGGACTAGTCGCGAGCAGTACTTC. Translation: CASSPGTSREQYF.

This chain uses TRBV11-3 with TRBJ2-2; TRBD1 matches at 7 bases. V shed 1 base and J 6 bases; nucleotides not matched to a gene: 5. There are 15 residues in the CDR3. The germline CDR1 and CDR2 sequences are SGHNT and YENEEA. The CDR3 spells CASSLGRTGAGELFF. Here the CDR3 DNA reads TGTGCCAGCAGCTTAGGACGCACAGGGGCCGGGGAGCTGTTTTTT.

The chain links TRBV5-1 to TRBJ1-1, with 8 nucleotides matching TRBD1. Germline V gene sequence: CDR1 SGHRS, CDR2 YFSETQ. The junction had 10 bases not matched to a gene; V was cut back by 1 base and J by 8 bases. This CDR3 is 15 amino acids long. This CDR3 is CASSLIVGQGAEAFF. Here the CDR3 DNA reads TGCGCCAGCAGCTTGATAGTAGGACAGGGAGCCGAAGCTTTCTTT.

The rearrangement uses TRBV6-6 and TRBJ1-3; D may be TRBD1 (5 bases). Looked up from germline, CDR1 is MNHNY and CDR2 is SVGAGI (reference sequence). This CDR3 comprises 15 residues. The germline V and J ends were trimmed by 5 bases and 0 bases, with 11 bases remaining between them. The CDR3 region is CASSQGVSSGNTIYF. The CDR3 region has the DNA TGTGCCAGCAGTCAAGGGGTTAGCTCTGGAAACACCATATATTTT.

The chain joins TRBV11-2 to TRBJ1-2, with unresolved D. The V end was cut by 5 bases, the J end by 2 bases, with 15 bases between. This CDR3 has 15 amino acids. The germline V gene has CDR1 SGHAT and CDR2 FQNNGV. DNA of the CDR3: TGTGCCAGCAGCCCCGACTTAACATCGAACTATGGCTACACCTTC. Encoded protein: CASSPDLTSNYGYTF.

The V and J genes are TRBV6-1 and TRBJ2-2; maybe TRBD2 (7 bases). The CDR3 is 15 residues long. Trimming cost V 3 bases and J 1 base, with 9 bases left between them. Germline CDR1 reads MNHNS; CDR2 reads SASEGT. The CDR3 bases are TGTGCCAGCAGTGAGCGGGGGCAGAACACCGGGGAGCTGTTTTTT. Translating it yields CASSERGQNTGELFF.

The chain has TRBV2 and TRBJ1-1; TRBD1 agrees at 8 bases. The V and J ends lost 7 bases and 4 bases, in that order; junction bases with no gene match: 5. Germline values: CDR1 SNHLY, CDR2 FYNNEI. This CDR3 is built from 13 residues. As DNA, the CDR3 is TGTGCCAGCACCGCAGGGGGCCGCACTGAAGCTTTCTTT. Its protein is CASTAGGRTEAFF.

The chain recombines TRBV4-1 with TRBJ2-7, with 7 bases lining up with TRBD1. Unmatched junction bases numbered 3, after V lost 4 bases and J lost 3 bases. This CDR3 region has 13 residues. Germline loops: CDR1 MGHRA, CDR2 YSYEKL. The CDR3: CASSRDRDYEQYF. The DNA of the CDR3 is TGCGCCAGCAGCCGGGACAGAGACTACGAGCAGTACTTC.

The V and J genes are TRBV6-4 and TRBJ2-3; maybe TRBD1 (5 bases). This CDR3 has 14 amino acids. Germline loops: CDR1 MRHNA, CDR2 SNTAGT. Trimming took off 5 bases at V and 8 bases at J, with 17 bases between the two ends. The CDR3 reads CASSPRQGGPTQYF. The CDR3 DNA reads as TGTGCCAGCAGTCCCCGCCAGGGCGGTCCTACGCAGTATTTT.

V usage is TRBV7-8 and J usage is TRBJ2-5, with D unresolved. The DNA end lines up better with TRBJ2-7; the J call may be wrong. CDR1 is SGHVS and CDR2 is FQNEAQ in the germline V gene. CDR3 length: 14 amino acids. The DNA of the CDR3 is TGTGCCAGCAGCTTGCGGTCGAAGGGCCACGAGCAGTACTTC. Translated: CASSLRSKGHEQYF.

The chain couples TRBV2 to TRBJ2-5, with TRBD2 matching 8 bases. V lost 6 bases to trimming and J lost 3 bases; unmatched junction nucleotides: 3. Germline CDR1 reads SNHLY; CDR2 reads FYNNEI. This CDR3 is 13 amino acids long. The CDR3 region is CASSGRAKETQYF. For the CDR3, the DNA is TGTGCCAGCAGCGGGAGGGCCAAAGAGACCCAGTACTTC.

The rearrangement joins TRBV5-4 to TRBJ2-3; 8 bases fit TRBD1. After removal of 7 bases from V and 3 bases from J, the junction contained 7 bases not matched to a gene. This CDR3 has 14 residues. Germline V gene data show CDR1 as SGHNT and CDR2 as YYREEE (reference sequence). In DNA, the CDR3 is TGTGCCAGCGGACAGGGAAGGGGGACAGATACGCAGTATTTT. This codes for CASGQGRGTDTQYF.

Points on this clone: A junction boundary mismatches the germline segment, possibly from a read error. The rearrangement links TRBV29-1 to TRBJ2-6, with D hard to call. This CDR3 spans 15 amino acids. The V gene's germline CDR1 is SQVTM and CDR2 ANQGSEA. The CDR3 bases are TGCAGCGTCGAAGACGAGCGTTTAGGGGCCAACGTCCTGACTTTC. Its protein product is CSVEDERLGANVLTF.

The genes are TRBV6-5 and TRBJ2-5; the D call may be TRBD1 or TRBD2 (5 bases each). This CDR3 has 15 amino acids. Trimming left V 2 bases short and J 0 bases short, with 10 bases between. Germline loops: CDR1 MNHEY, CDR2 SVGAGI. CDR3 sequence reads: CASSYRGSDQETQYF. CDR3 coding DNA: TGTGCCAGCAGTTACCGGGGCAGCGACCAAGAGACCCAGTACTTC.

The CDR3 DNA reads TGTGCCAGCAGCTTAGATCCCCGGGGAGAGCAGTTCTTC. Residues: CASSLDPRGEQFF. J is TRBJ2-1 and V is TRBV11-2, with D perhaps TRBD2 (5 bases). Trimming pared 0 bases from V and 10 bases from J, leaving 10 bases between. Germline V lookup: CDR1 SGHAT, CDR2 FQNNGV. This CDR3 has 13 amino acids.

The chain couples TRBV28 to TRBJ1-5; D possibly corresponds to TRBD1 (5 bases). The CDR3 sequence is 15 residues long. Germline V CDR1 and CDR2: MDHEN, SYDVKM. V gave up 1 base and J gave up 5 bases, with 12 bases separating them. The CDR3 reads CASSLSGQGDQPQHF. The CDR3 DNA is TGTGCCAGCAGTTTATCCGGGCAGGGAGATCAGCCCCAGCATTTT.

For this clone: This sample includes further DNA sequences coding for the same CDR3. This rearrangement joins TRBV7-2 to TRBJ2-5; 14 nucleotides match TRBD2. This CDR3 spans 15 amino acids. Germline V lookup: CDR1 SGHTA, CDR2 FQGNSA. Trimming at V came to 5 bases and at J to 4 bases, leaving 3 bases not matched to a gene. The CDR3 DNA reads as TGTGCCAGCAGCGAAGGGACTAGCGGGGGAGAGACCCAGTACTTC. It is translated as CASSEGTSGGETQYF.

This chain uses TRBV28 with TRBJ2-6; no clear D. Per germline, CDR1 MDHEN and CDR2 SYDVKM. V was shortened by 5 bases and J by 14 bases, with 13 bases between the two germline ends. The CDR3 covers 12 residues. CDR3 coding DNA: TGTGCCAGCAGTCCCGCTTTTGACCTCCTGACTTTC. Its translation is CASSPAFDLLTF.

The chain recombines TRBV11-2 with TRBJ1-1, with TRBD1 identical over 8 bases. CDR1 is SGHAT, CDR2 FQNNGV, per germline. CDR3 length: 16 amino acids. J was trimmed by 6 bases and V by 0 bases; bases with no gene match: 9. The CDR3 is CASSLDRGPLLPEAFF. In DNA, the CDR3 is TGTGCCAGCAGCTTAGACAGGGGGCCTCTCCTACCTGAAGCTTTCTTT.

The J gene is TRBJ2-3, the V gene TRBV29-1; a possible D gene is TRBD1 (5 bases). The V gene's germline CDR1 is SQVTM and CDR2 ANQGSEA. Deletions cut 6 bases from V and 4 bases from J, with 14 bases between. The CDR3 length is 13 residues. The CDR3 here is CSVIPTVADTQYF. The CDR3 DNA follows: TGCAGCGTCATCCCGACAGTGGCAGATACGCAGTATTTT.

The chain couples TRBV30 to TRBJ2-1; TRBD2 matches at 8 bases. There are 14 residues in the CDR3. Germline CDR1 GTSNPN, CDR2 SVGIG (reference sequence). The J segment lost 7 bases and the V segment lost 3 bases, leaving 8 bases of the junction unmatched. This chain's CDR3 is CAWRTGTSWNEQFF. The CDR3 nucleotides read TGTGCCTGGAGAACCGGGACTAGTTGGAATGAGCAGTTCTTC.